The clone carrying this T cell receptor beta chain has at least ten counts. Its antigen remains unidentified. The sample comes from a study of regulatory T cells in long-lasting Graves disease. For TCR beta, libraries came from iRepertoire HTBI primers and Arm-PCR of CDR3 regions. TCRdb used MiXCR to reprocess the multiplex PCR reads, holding one entry per CDR3 protein. The repertoire holds a few hundred thousand distinct CDR3 sequences, with approximately 13% as singletons. General study findings and limits: Having few samples may have compromised the accuracy. For persistent Graves' patients, TCR diversity was lower than for newly diagnosed ones.

The V gene lost 4 bases and the J gene lost 7 bases, with 11 bases spanning the gap. Per the germline V gene, CDR1 is DFQATT and CDR2 is SNEGSKA (reference sequence). The CDR3 totals 12 residues. Documented time point: newly diagnosed GD, antithyroid drugs for less than 3 months. The TCR library was made from RNA extracted from PBMCs. These data are also associated with another study on T cells in Graves' hyperthyroidism and ophthalmopathy.

This TCR came from a man in his thirties or forties with Graves disease. Sequenced material: peripheral blood mononuclear cells (PBMCs), taken at new diagnosis, from a patient treated with antithyroid drugs. The rearrangement links TRBV20-1 to TRBJ2-1, with D possibly TRBD2 on 5 matching bases. The CDR3 DNA reads as TGCAGTGCTACCCGGGGTCCTAATGAGCAGTTCTTC. As protein: CSATRGPNEQFF.